Shown below are 10 T cell receptor beta chains from a single sample sequenced in a study of cytomegalovirus exposure and HLA in healthy donors. A multiplex PCR was run with 60 Vbeta primers and 13 Jbeta primers. TCRdb's table, derived via immunoSEQ multiplex PCR, lists solely in-frame clones and lacks some. In all, the sample yields around 50,000 clones. Sequences were obtained from PBMCs. These receptors came from a female donor in good health and CMV-seronegative.

The J gene is TRBJ1-4, the V gene TRBV6-1, with TRBD1 identical over 7 bases. V dropped 6 bases and J dropped 8; count of bases not matched to a gene: 12. The CDR3 covers 15 residues. Per the germline V gene, CDR1 is MNHNS and CDR2 is SASEGT. The CDR3 nucleotides are TGTGCCAGCAGGGAGACAGGGAGGTTAGAAGAAAAACTGTTTTTT. Residues: CASRETGRLEEKLFF.

The J gene is TRBJ1-2, the V gene TRBV6-1, with 9 bases that match TRBD1. Per germline, CDR1 MNHNS and CDR2 SASEGT. CDR3 length: 14 residues. V lost 4 bases, J lost 7 bases, and 7 bases stayed unmatched. CDR3 DNA: TGTGCCAGCAGTGTTTGGACAGGGGCAACTGGCTACACCTTC. This sequence encodes CASSVWTGATGYTF.

The chain uses TRBV20-1 and TRBJ2-7; D might be TRBD1 (5 bases). Trimming removed 7 bases from V and 7 bases from J, with 14 bases in between. This CDR3 is 11 amino acids long. Germline V gene sequence: CDR1 DFQATT, CDR2 SNEGSKA (reference sequence). The CDR3 protein is CSGRVGLEQYF. The CDR3 coding sequence is TGCAGTGGCAGGGTAGGTCTAGAGCAGTACTTC.

The rearrangement joins TRBV4-1 to TRBJ1-4; D gene ambiguous. V was pared by 2 bases and J by 4 bases, with 8 bases between. The CDR3 contains 14 residues. Germline V gives CDR1 MGHRA, CDR2 YSYEKL. DNA for the CDR3: TGCGCCAGCAGCCAAACGACTTTTAATGAAAAACTGTTTTTT. Translating it yields CASSQTTFNEKLFF.

The CDR3 region has the DNA TGTGCCAGCAGTTCCTACGGAGTCAACACTGAAGCTTTCTTT. This codes for CASSSYGVNTEAFF. The chain employs TRBV7-8 and TRBJ1-1; no clear D gene. Germline-derived CDR1 and CDR2 are SGHVS and FQNEAQ. The ends were cut back, 6 bases at V and 2 bases at J, with 13 bases in the middle. The CDR3 has 14 residues.

This chain joins TRBV6-5 and TRBJ2-7; TRBD1 agrees at 9 bases. The trim removed 6 bases at V and 4 bases at J, leaving 7 bases unmatched. The CDR3 spans 14 residues. Germline CDR1 is MNHEY and CDR2 is SVGAGI. The CDR3 loop is CASSPTGGVYEQYF. CDR3 in DNA: TGTGCCAGCAGCCCGACAGGGGGAGTTTACGAGCAGTACTTC.

V gene TRBV11-2 combines with J gene TRBJ1-2, with a tentative D call TRBD1 (5 bases). The CDR3 is 12 residues long. CDR1 SGHAT and CDR2 FQNNGV come from the germline V gene. The ends were cut back, 1 base at V and 7 bases at J, with 7 bases in the middle. The CDR3 nucleotides are TGTGCCAGCAGCTTAGGACAGTCTGGCTACACCTTC. Protein product: CASSLGQSGYTF.

This sequence joins TRBV29-1 and TRBJ2-2; 8 nucleotides match TRBD2. The CDR3 loop spans 16 amino acids. The germline gives CDR1 SQVTM, CDR2 ANQGSEA. J gave up 2 bases and V 4 bases, and 9 bases lay outside the gene matches. The CDR3 DNA sequence: TGCAGCGTTGGCACCAGCGGGAGAGGTAACACCGGGGAGCTGTTTTTT. Translating it yields CSVGTSGRGNTGELFF.

The rearrangement uses TRBV18 and TRBJ1-1; no definite D call. This CDR3 comprises 13 residues. Germline V lookup: CDR1 KGHSH, CDR2 LQKENI. V was clipped by 6 bases and J by 4 bases, with 12 bases between them. CDR3 loop: CASSRAGGTEAFF. The CDR3 nucleotides are TGTGCCAGCTCCCGGGCGGGCGGCACTGAAGCTTTCTTT.

The chain has TRBV30 and TRBJ2-1; D perhaps matches TRBD2 (6 bases). CDR3 size: 14 residues. Trimming took off 2 bases at V and 2 bases at J, with 10 bases between the two ends. Germline V gene lookup returns CDR1 GTSNPN and CDR2 SVGIG (reference sequence). The CDR3 loop reads CAWSLGGTYNEQFF. As DNA, the CDR3 is TGTGCCTGGAGTCTGGGCGGGACCTACAATGAGCAGTTCTTC.